The sequence of this T cell receptor (beta chain) was determined in a study of blood T cells in healthy people across ages. It was with a sample-barcoded 5' primer and a J-beta primer mix that a second PCR of about 6 to 11 cycles was run. TCRdb called the 5' RACE reads again in MiXCR, with one record for every CDR3 protein. The data contain around 1.5 million distinct CDR3 sequences, around 59% of them singletons. Germline lookup yields CDR1 LGHDT and CDR2 YNNKEL (reference sequence). Trimming left V 5 bases short and J 7 bases short, with 12 bases between. This CDR3 has 13 residues. The sample consisted of blood. This receptor was taken from a man aged 18-30 years in good health. The rearrangement joins TRBV3-1 to TRBJ2-1; D is unclear. The CDR3 loop is CASSLMGQNEQFF. DNA for the CDR3: TGTGCCAGCAGCTTAATGGGCCAAAATGAGCAGTTCTTC.